These T cell receptor beta chains were read from a single sample in a study of Ad26.COV2.S vaccination and SARS-CoV-2 variants. Here immunoSEQ multiplex PCR was the method, and the copy in TCRdb shows in-frame clones only, minus some. The sample lists about 350,000 clones; approximately 90% were seen once. The sample consisted of peripheral blood, taken in a trial of Ad26.COV2.S vaccine versus placebo. These receptors all come from a person aged 18 to 59 who received the Ad26.COV2.S COVID-19 vaccine or a placebo. CDR3s include the opening cysteine and the closing phenylalanine or tryptophan. A D gene is named only where the DNA matches it firmly. The size of a clone is reported for some rows only, either as once, few or many, or as a class for expanded clones.

V,D,size,J,DNA,CDR3
TRBV7-9,NA,NA,TRBJ2-2,TGTGCCAGCAGCTTAGTGGGCCAAGAGCTGTTTTTT,CASSLVGQELFF
TRBV2,TRBD1,once,TRBJ2-3,TGTGCCACTGGGACAGGGTTTTCAGATACGCAGTATTTT,CATGTGFSDTQYF
TRBV2,NA,NA,TRBJ1-5,TGTGCCAGCAGTGAGGGCAGGGGCCGGGTAAATCAGCCCCAGCATTTT,CASSEGRGRVNQPQHF
TRBV9,NA,NA,TRBJ2-5,TGTGCCAGCAGCGTAGATGAAGAAGAGACCCAGTACTTC,CASSVDEEETQYF
TRBV27,TRBD1,NA,TRBJ2-1,TGTGCCAGCAGTTCACCATCCGGGACAGGAGGAAATGAGCAGTTCTTC,CASSSPSGTGGNEQFF
TRBV7-9,NA,NA,TRBJ2-5,TGTGCCAGCAGCCCTAGGACAGCTGGAGAGACCCAGTACTTC,CASSPRTAGETQYF
TRBV3-1/TRBV3-2,TRBD1,once,TRBJ1-4,TGTGCCAGCAGCCTTCAAGGACAGGGGAGATCTAATGAAAAACTGTTTTTT,CASSLQGQGRSNEKLFF
TRBV3-1/TRBV3-2,NA,NA,TRBJ1-1,TGTGCCAGCAGAGCTCGCTCAGGGGAAGGGGACACTGAAGCTTTCTTT,CASRARSGEGDTEAFF
TRBV10-2,NA,few,TRBJ2-7,TGCGCCAGCAGTGAGTCCGGGCAGGACGGATACGAGCAGTACTTC,CASSESGQDGYEQYF
TRBV12-3/TRBV12-4,TRBD1,NA,TRBJ2-7,TGTGCCAGCAGTCCAGGGGGCTACGAGCAGTACTTC,CASSPGGYEQYF
TRBV27,NA,NA,TRBJ2-7,TGTGCCAGCAGTTTCCTGAGCGGGGACACCTACGAGCAGTACTTC,CASSFLSGDTYEQYF
TRBV7-9,TRBD1,once,TRBJ2-3,TGTGCCAGCAGCTTGCAGGGGGCAATCACAGATACGCAGTATTTT,CASSLQGAITDTQYF
TRBV9,NA,once,TRBJ1-3,TGTGCCAGCAGCGTAGGGGACTCTGGAAACACCATATATTTT,CASSVGDSGNTIYF
TRBV13,TRBD2,NA,TRBJ2-1,TGTGCCAGCAGCTGGGGGACTAGCGGCTACAATGAGCAGTTCTTC,CASSWGTSGYNEQFF
TRBV20-1,NA,NA,TRBJ1-2,TGCAGTGGTAGTCTGGGGCTGGATGGCTACACCTTC,CSGSLGLDGYTF
TRBV6-5,TRBD1,NA,TRBJ1-2,TGTGCCAGCAGTTCCGGGACAGATAGTTTTGGCTACACCTTC,CASSSGTDSFGYTF
TRBV7-9,NA,NA,TRBJ1-2,TGTGCCAGCAGCTTAGCCACCCCTGGCTACACCTTC,CASSLATPGYTF
TRBV5-6,TRBD2,NA,TRBJ2-7,TGTGCCAGCAGCGTAACTAGCGGGAGGGCCGTATCCTACGAGCAGTACTTC,CASSVTSGRAVSYEQYF
TRBV9,NA,NA,TRBJ2-7,TGTGCCAGCAGCGTAGAACCCAGGGGAAACGAGCAGTACTTC,CASSVEPRGNEQYF
TRBV6-5,NA,NA,TRBJ1-1,TGTGCCAGCAGTATTAGTGGCGGGATCGACACTGAAGCTTTCTTT,CASSISGGIDTEAFF
TRBV7-7,NA,NA,TRBJ2-1,TGTGCTAGCAGCGCGTTACAGGGAAGCTCCTACAATGAGCAGTTCTTC,CASSALQGSSYNEQFF
TRBV5-5,NA,NA,TRBJ1-2,TGTGCCAGCAGCTTGGTTCCGGGTAACTATGGCTACACCTTC,CASSLVPGNYGYTF
TRBV29-1,TRBD1,once,TRBJ2-7,TGCAGCGTTGTCCGTCGGGGGACAGGGGGCAGGTACGAGCAGTACTTC,CSVVRRGTGGRYEQYF
TRBV27,TRBD2,NA,TRBJ2-2,TGTGCCAGCACAGAGCGGGAGAACACCGGGGAGCTGTTTTTT,CASTERENTGELFF
TRBV28,NA,NA,TRBJ1-2,TGTGCCAGCAGTTTCGGGGGGCGAGCTAACTATGGCTACACCTTC,CASSFGGRANYGYTF
TRBV6-6,NA,NA,TRBJ1-2,TGTGCCAGCAGTTACCCAGGACAGATCTATGGCTACACCTTC,CASSYPGQIYGYTF
TRBV4-1,NA,NA,TRBJ2-1,TGCGCCAGCAGCCAAGTGGGTAGGAACAATGAGCAGTTCTTC,CASSQVGRNNEQFF
TRBV5-4,TRBD1,NA,TRBJ2-1,TGTGCCAGCAGCCCCGGGACAGGGGACCATTACAATGAGCAGTTCTTC,CASSPGTGDHYNEQFF
TRBV25-1,NA,NA,TRBJ1-2,TGTGCCAGCAGGGAACGAGGCGACTACACCTTC,CASRERGDYTF
TRBV12-3/TRBV12-4,NA,NA,TRBJ2-3,TGTGCCAGCAACTTAGGCACAGATACGCAGTATTTT,CASNLGTDTQYF